This T cell receptor (delta chain) came from a study of γδ T cells in repeated Plasmodium falciparum infection. As for the study in general: The natural-infection arm compared Malian children under seasonal malaria with matched Australian children.

This clone was observed a handful of times. TCRdb shows a much larger clone's protein in place of this DNA's translation, and the two differ at residue 6, likely through a read error; the protein shown is translated from the DNA. Flow sorting of PBMC yielded separate Vgamma9/Vdelta2+ and Vdelta2-negative gammadelta T cell populations for bulk repertoire analysis. Both TRG and TRD chains were sequenced from each sorted sample. TCRdb processed the multiplex PCR reads again with the CATT caller. The sample consists of about 50,000 delta-chain clones, around 2% of them appearing once. This CDR3 region has 23 residues. V lost 0 bases and J lost 2, with 36 bases in between. Germline V gene lookup returns CDR1 GEAIGNYY and CDR2 EKD.

The sample comprised gamma-delta T cells from blood. This TCR derives from a pool of human donors (malaria-infected and uninfected, not separated). The chain is built from TRDV2 and TRDJ1; D may be TRDD3 (7 bases). Here the J gene was assigned by germline matching of the DNA, as TCRdb has none. CDR3 coding DNA: TGTGCCTGTGACACCACTGACTCTTCCTGGAAGACTGGGGATGTTACGGCGACCGATAAACTCATCTTT. Translation: CACDTTDSSWKTGDVTATDKLIF.